This TCR beta chain was obtained from a study of OX40 agonist ivuxolimab in advanced cancers. General notes on the study: The costimulatory receptor OX40 (CD134) was targeted by ivuxolimab, a fully human IgG2 agonistic monoclonal antibody. Intravenous ivuxolimab was administered to patients every 2 weeks at six dose levels: 0.01, 0.1, 0.3, 1.5, 3 and 10 mg/kg. Of the 52 patients in dose escalation, about 20 had hepatocellular carcinoma, about 15 had melanoma, 9 had renal cell carcinoma and 9 had head and neck cancer. The dose-escalation cohort was about 87% male with a mean age of approximately 60 years, ranging from roughly 20 to 85. Patients were allowed to have had prior anti-PD-1, anti-PD-L1 or anti-CTLA-4 therapy, and approximately 39% of the dose-escalation patients had been treated with checkpoint inhibitors. Three dose-escalation patients achieved partial responses, one with hepatocellular carcinoma and two with cutaneous melanoma. The purpose of peripheral TCRbeta sequencing was to test whether ivuxolimab changed TCR sequence diversity and led to clonal T-cell expansion. The paper covers the monotherapy dose-escalation part of the phase I ivuxolimab trial, which included N of about 50 patients.

As for this clone: Its specific antigen is unknown. No base-level quality is on record; no much larger clone is a single base apart.

Patients with autoimmune disease history or receiving systemic immunosuppression were excluded from the trial. In every dose cohort, peripheral blood was drawn for TCR sequencing at baseline, cycle 4 day 1, and cycle 7 day 1. The samples were taken from a phase I, first-in-human, multicenter, open-label dose-escalation trial of ivuxolimab. Adults with locally advanced or metastatic head and neck squamous cell, hepatocellular, melanoma or renal cell carcinoma were enrolled in the trial. Before TCR sequencing, CD4+ and CD8+ T cells were separately sorted from peripheral blood. The paper's findings and limits, for the study overall: Clonal expansion of both CD4+ and CD8+ blood T cells was observed from baseline to week 6 at doses 0.1 to 3.0 mg/kg. After ivuxolimab, expanded clones were on average more numerous among CD8+ T cells than among CD4+ T cells. Antigen specificity was not determined for the clonally expanded peripheral T cells. In the 0.1-3.0 mg/kg groups, partial responders were among the patients with the lowest normalized peripheral clonal expansion, particularly in CD8+ T cells. Low levels of normalized T-cell clonal expansion were also seen in some nonresponding patients.

To sequence the TCRbeta CDR3 region, genomic DNA was isolated from the sorted cells. TCRbeta CDR3 regions were sequenced using the immunoSEQ Assay. Imported from immuneACCESS, the table was reduced by TCRdb to in-frame sequences with V and J called. These copies leave out some clones; in studies compared against another copy, an unresolved V gene accounts for under half, and the cause of the remainder is not known. Here the sample has more than 55,000 clones; about four fifths occur a single time. The ten largest clones take up approximately 4.8% of the sample. CDR1 and CDR2 are drawn from the germline V gene (reference sequence): SEHNR, FQNEAQ. From its cysteine to its phenylalanine, the CDR3 spans 16 amino acids. Only the CDR3 DNA stays, 48 bases, in frame from base 1. Compared with germline, V lacks 2 bases and J lacks 7 bases; bases without a gene match: 9.

This sequence was found in an adult with an advanced solid tumor such as melanoma, head and neck, liver or kidney cancer. The chain is assembled from TRBV7-9 and TRBJ2-1, with 9 bases in between that match TRBD2. Sample: CD4+ or CD8+ T cells sorted from blood, taken in a trial of the OX40 agonist ivuxolimab. The bases are TGTGCCAGCAGCTTATGGTCTAGCGGGATGGGAAATGAGCAGTTCTTC. It specifies CASSLWSSGMGNEQFF.